Presented here are 28 T cell receptor beta chains from one specimen sequenced in a study of T cell repertoires in cytomegalovirus infection. MiXCR, applied by TCRdb to the reads, yields one record per CDR3 protein. The top ten hold roughly an eighth of the sample, which has 350,000 to 550,000 distinct CDR3 sequences, approximately 30% seen once. Input material: PBMCs. The origin of the receptors is a human donor in good health (CMV status not recorded). Some clones in this sample may be carry-over from other donors' samples.

The chain is built from TRBV6-2 or TRBV6-3 and TRBJ2-5, with 12 bases aligning to TRBD2. The CDR3 totals 18 residues. V gave up 3 bases and J gave up 3 bases; unmatched junction bases: 11. Germline CDR1 reads MNHEY; CDR2 reads SVGEGT. Here the CDR3 reads CASSYSRLAGASKETQYF. CDR3 DNA sequence: TGTGCCAGCAGTTATTCCCGACTAGCGGGGGCCTCCAAAGAGACCCAGTACTTC.

The CDR3, as DNA: TGTGCCAGCAGGGACCGGCCCCGCGGGGAGCTGTTTTTT. Encoded protein: CASRDRPRGELFF. The J gene is TRBJ2-2, the V gene TRBV2; D is unclear. The CDR3 runs to 13 residues. The V gene's germline CDR1 is SNHLY and CDR2 FYNNEI. Trimming left V 6 bases short and J 7 bases short, with 12 bases between.

Only a few counts were recorded for this clonotype. The chain employs TRBV7-6 and TRBJ2-1; 7 positions match TRBD1. The V gene end was trimmed by 1 base and the J gene end by 5 bases; junction bases not matched to a gene: 11. From germline, CDR1 is SGHVS and CDR2 FNYEAQ. CDR3 size: 17 residues. The CDR3 region has the DNA TGTGCCAGCAGCTTAGGTTGGACGAGGGGGCCAAACAATGAGCAGTTCTTC. Its protein is CASSLGWTRGPNNEQFF.

This clonotype was observed at least ten times. V and J are TRBV6-1 and TRBJ1-5, with 7 bases identical to TRBD1. The V gene's germline CDR1 is MNHNS and CDR2 SASEGT. After removal of 6 bases from V and 3 bases from J, the junction contained 8 bases not matched to a gene. The CDR3 consists of 15 residues. In DNA, the CDR3 is TGTGCCAGCAGACCGGGACAGAGCCACAATCAGCCCCAGCATTTT. It is translated as CASRPGQSHNQPQHF.

V and J are TRBV2 and TRBJ2-7; D might be TRBD1 (5 bases). CDR1 and CDR2 from the germline V gene are SNHLY and FYNNEI. V was trimmed by 2 bases and J by 4 bases, leaving 15 bases between them. The CDR3 is 15 amino acids. CDR3 coding DNA: TGTGCCAGCAGTGAATTTGACAGCGAATCATACGAGCAGTACTTC. Its protein is CASSEFDSESYEQYF.

This sequence joins TRBV14 and TRBJ2-1; D call uncertain. Trimming took 2 bases from V and 4 from J, leaving 0 bases between them. The CDR3 has 11 amino acids. Per germline, CDR1 SGHDN and CDR2 FVKESK. The CDR3: CASSQYNEQFF. The CDR3 nucleotides are TGTGCCAGCAGCCAATACAATGAGCAGTTCTTC.

With respect to this clonotype: A much more abundant neighbour one base away suggests this may be a read error. The chain links TRBV19 to TRBJ1-2; 7 nucleotides line up with TRBD1. The CDR3 spans 13 residues. Germline values: CDR1 LNHDA, CDR2 SQIVND (reference sequence). The CDR3, as DNA: TGTGCCACCTATAAGACAGGGCACTATCGCTACACCTTC. It yields the protein CATYKTGHYRYTF.

This clonotype was observed a handful of times. The chain has TRBV5-6 and TRBJ1-2; TRBD1 agrees at 9 bases. CDR1 is SGHDT and CDR2 is YYEEEE in the germline V gene. After removal of 4 bases from V and 4 bases from J, the junction contained 8 bases not matched to a gene. The CDR3 contains 15 residues. The CDR3 spells CASSQGTGTSYGYTF. The CDR3 nucleotides are TGTGCCAGCAGCCAAGGGACAGGGACAAGCTATGGCTACACCTTC.

The sample holds many counts of this clonotype. The chain is built from TRBV7-8 and TRBJ1-5, with D perhaps matching TRBD1 (6 bases). The CDR3 runs 15 residues. Germline V lookup: CDR1 SGHVS, CDR2 FQNEAQ. V shed 3 bases and J shed 7 bases, with 16 bases lying between them. The CDR3 spells CASSFAQGFGQPQHF. Here the CDR3 DNA reads TGTGCCAGCAGCTTCGCTCAGGGGTTTGGGCAGCCCCAGCATTTT.

This chain connects TRBV6-6 to TRBJ1-4; D is uncertain. Germline V gene sequence: CDR1 MNHNY, CDR2 SVGAGI (reference sequence). The ends were cut back, 0 bases at V and 6 bases at J, with 11 bases in the middle. CDR3 length equals 15 residues. The CDR3 protein is CASSYSGERDEKLFF. The CDR3, as DNA: TGTGCCAGCAGTTACTCTGGGGAAAGGGATGAAAAACTGTTTTTT.

Worth noting for this clonotype: This may stem from a read error, because a much larger clone lies one nucleotide away. This rearrangement joins TRBV7-6 to TRBJ1-1; no definite D call. Germline CDR1 SGHVS, CDR2 FNYEAQ. The CDR3 totals 15 residues. CDR3 residues: CVSSYSPGMNTEAFF. The DNA of the CDR3 is TGTGTCAGCAGCTATAGTCCAGGAATGAACACTGAAGCTTTCTTT.

The V and J genes are TRBV29-1 and TRBJ2-3; D remains ambiguous. This CDR3 has 13 residues. Germline CDR1 is SQVTM and CDR2 is ANQGSEA. Trimming cost V 3 bases and J 8 bases, with 15 bases left between them. The CDR3 loop is CSVEVALGRTQYF. The CDR3 DNA reads TGCAGCGTTGAGGTGGCATTGGGTCGTACGCAGTATTTT.

The genes are TRBV19 and TRBJ1-4, with 8 bases lining up with TRBD1. Germline CDR1 is LNHDA and CDR2 is SQIVND (reference sequence). Trimming took 5 bases from V and 2 from J; bases not matched to a gene: 4. The CDR3 is 15 amino acids. The CDR3 nucleotides are TGTGCCAGTAGTCCCCGGACAGGGACTAATGAAAAACTGTTTTTT. It codes for CASSPRTGTNEKLFF.

The chain couples TRBV6-1 to TRBJ2-3, with D perhaps TRBD1 (5 bases). Trimming left V 3 bases short and J 3 bases short, with 16 bases between. This CDR3 has 16 amino acids. Germline V lookup: CDR1 MNHNS, CDR2 SASEGT. CDR3 bases: TGTGCCAGCAGTGATGATTGGGGCAGACCGACAGATACGCAGTATTTT. Translation: CASSDDWGRPTDTQYF.

The chain uses TRBV14 and TRBJ1-4, with D perhaps matching TRBD1 (6 bases). Per germline, CDR1 SGHDN and CDR2 FVKESK. Between the trimmed V and J ends, which lost 3 bases and 3 bases, there was a span of 8 bases. This CDR3 is built from 14 residues. CDR3 protein: CASSQRTANEKLFF. The CDR3 DNA follows: TGTGCCAGCAGCCAGCGGACAGCTAATGAAAAACTGTTTTTT.

The rearrangement joins TRBV4-1 to TRBJ2-1; D unclear. The germline V gene encodes CDR1 MGHRA and CDR2 YSYEKL. Trimming took off 2 bases at V and 9 bases at J, with 8 bases between the two ends. The CDR3 is made up of 12 amino acids. The CDR3 DNA follows: TGCGCCAGCAGCCAAACGTTGGGTGAGCAGTTCTTC. Translated, it gives CASSQTLGEQFF.

This clonotype was observed a handful of times. This chain uses TRBV20-1 with TRBJ2-1; D is perhaps TRBD1 or TRBD2 (5 bases each). Germline CDR1 reads DFQATT; CDR2 reads SNEGSKA (reference sequence). The CDR3 has 14 amino acids. V was cut by 5 bases and J by 3 bases, with 14 bases left in between. This CDR3 reads CSAETGTHYNEQFF. In DNA, the CDR3 is TGCAGTGCTGAAACCGGGACCCACTACAATGAGCAGTTCTTC.

This chain uses TRBV20-1 with TRBJ2-5, with a possible D match to TRBD2 (5 bases). Per the germline V gene, CDR1 is DFQATT and CDR2 is SNEGSKA (reference sequence). The CDR3 contains 15 residues. The ends were cut back, 0 bases at V and 4 bases at J, with 15 bases in the middle. CDR3 nucleotides: TGCAGTGCTAGAGATCCCCGGGGAGCCGGAGAGACCCAGTACTTC. Translation gives CSARDPRGAGETQYF.

The chain uses TRBV7-2 and TRBJ2-4; D gene unclear. There are 17 residues in the CDR3. Trimming cost V 3 bases and J 0 bases, with 15 bases left between them. Germline-derived CDR1 and CDR2 are SGHTA and FQGNSA. CDR3 residues: CASSLNPAQIAKNIQYF. CDR3 bases: TGTGCCAGCAGCTTGAATCCGGCCCAGATAGCCAAAAACATTCAGTACTTC.

The V and J genes are TRBV4-1 and TRBJ2-2; D might be TRBD1 (6 bases). Trimming removed 5 bases at V and 6 bases at J, with 16 bases between. This CDR3 spans 15 amino acids. Looked up from germline, CDR1 is MGHRA and CDR2 is YSYEKL. The CDR3 bases are TGCGCCAGCAGCTCGGGACAAAGAGGGTCCGGGGAGCTGTTTTTT. Its protein is CASSSGQRGSGELFF.

This clonotype occurred a few times. V gene TRBV29-1 combines with J gene TRBJ1-2; D is undetermined. This CDR3 has 13 amino acids. The V gene's germline CDR1 is SQVTM and CDR2 ANQGSEA. V lost 2 bases to trimming and J lost 4 bases, with 11 bases between them. DNA of the CDR3: TGCAGCGTTGAATCTGGGATGAGCTATGGCTACACCTTC. This codes for CSVESGMSYGYTF.

The chain is built from TRBV4-2 and TRBJ1-5; the D gene is possibly TRBD1 (5 bases). The germline V gene encodes CDR1 LGHNA and CDR2 YNFKEQ. CDR3 length equals 17 residues. V was pared by 0 bases and J by 7 bases, with 19 bases between. The CDR3 spells CASSQDLAGGVGQPQHF. The CDR3 nucleotides read TGTGCCAGCAGCCAAGATTTGGCGGGGGGTGTAGGGCAGCCCCAGCATTTT.

The chain has TRBV20-1 and TRBJ1-1, with 7 bases fitting TRBD1. Germline CDR1 is DFQATT and CDR2 is SNEGSKA (reference sequence). Trimming removed 1 base from V and 6 bases from J; junction bases left unmatched: 8. The CDR3 runs 14 residues. The CDR3 loop is CSARAGTVSAEAFF. In DNA form, the CDR3 reads TGCAGTGCTAGAGCCGGGACAGTCTCCGCTGAAGCTTTCTTT.

CDR3 amino acids: CATSLGGADGPYNEQFF. CDR3 DNA sequence: TGTGCCACCAGTTTAGGGGGGGCCGACGGGCCCTACAATGAGCAGTTCTTC. V usage is TRBV24-1 and J usage is TRBJ2-1; perhaps TRBD2 as D (7 bases). Germline V lookup: CDR1 KGHDR, CDR2 SFDVKD. CDR3 size: 17 residues. Trimming shortened V by 6 bases and J by 2 bases, and 19 bases separated the two germline ends.

The rearrangement joins TRBV12-3 or TRBV12-4 to TRBJ2-1; D is undetermined. CDR3 size: 13 residues. Trimming took 5 bases from V and 12 from J, leaving 17 bases between them. CDR3 amino acids: CASSPLVDRGQFF. In DNA form, the CDR3 reads TGTGCCAGCAGTCCCTTAGTAGATCGCGGGCAGTTCTTC.

The chain employs TRBV11-2 and TRBJ1-5; possible D gene TRBD1, 6 bases. The germline V and J ends were trimmed by 1 base and 3 bases, with 10 bases remaining between them. This CDR3 has 15 residues. In germline, CDR1 is SGHAT, CDR2 FQNNGV. CDR3 loop: CASSLAGDYNQPQHF. The CDR3 DNA is TGTGCCAGCAGCTTAGCAGGGGACTACAATCAGCCCCAGCATTTT.

This clonotype was counted at least ten times. The rearrangement joins TRBV7-2 to TRBJ1-2; 8 nucleotides match TRBD1. After removal of 5 bases from V and 4 bases from J, the junction contained 12 bases not matched to a gene. Germline V gene data show CDR1 as SGHTA and CDR2 as FQGNSA. CDR3 length: 16 amino acids. The CDR3 bases are TGTGCCAGCAGCGTTGACAGGGGAAGGAAACTCTATGGCTACACCTTC. This gives the protein CASSVDRGRKLYGYTF. Based on the CDR3 plus reference TRBV7-2 and TRBJ1-2, the full variable domain is GAGVSQSPSNKVTEKGKDVELRCDPISGHTALYWYRQSLGQGLEFLIYFQGNSAPDKSGLPSDRFSAERTGGSVSTLTIQRTQQEDSAVYLCASSVDRGRKLYGYTFGSGTRLTVV.

This clonotype turned up a few times. The CDR3, as DNA: TGCGCCAGCAGCTTGGAACTACAAGAGACCCAGTACTTC. Translation gives CASSLELQETQYF. The chain links TRBV5-1 to TRBJ2-5; D not resolved. V was pared by 0 bases and J by 2 bases, with 5 bases between. Germline-derived CDR1 and CDR2 are SGHRS and YFSETQ. CDR3 length equals 13 residues. The complete variable domain, with remaining parts taken from reference TRBV5-1 and TRBJ2-5, reads KAGVTQTPRYLIKTRGQQVTLSCSPISGHRSVSWYQQTPGQGLQFLFEYFSETQRNKGNFPGRFSGRQFSNSRSEMNVSTLELGDSALYLCASSLELQETQYFGPGTRLLVL.